This T cell receptor beta chain was sequenced during a study of T cell repertoires in cytomegalovirus infection. About the study: Recently identified HLA-C-restricted CMV epitopes and well-studied HLA-B-restricted CMV epitopes were used by the study. It was the public TCR beta signatures that indicated both CMV infection and matching HLA type.

V lost 6 bases and J lost 1; bases outside the gene matches: 6. Looked up from germline, CDR1 is MNHEY and CDR2 is SVGAGI. This CDR3 has 15 residues. TCRdb reprocessed the reads via MiXCR and lists one record per CDR3 protein. The sample lists roughly 120,000 distinct CDR3 sequences; over 30% were seen once. A few counts support this clonotype. What it binds is unknown. Study results and caveats: Ex vivo responses were dominated by HLA-C-restricted CMV-specific TCR beta clonotypes.

The chain joins TRBV6-5 to TRBJ1-5; 7 nucleotides match TRBD1. The sample was CD8+ T cells from cultured PBMCs, taken from culture after CMV antigen stimulation. This clonotype was obtained from a human donor in good health (CMV status not recorded). Some clones in this sample may be carry-over from other donors' samples. CDR3 in amino acids: CASSLGTASNQPQHF. CDR3 nucleotide sequence: TGTGCCAGCAGCTTGGGGACAGCCAGCAATCAGCCCCAGCATTTT.